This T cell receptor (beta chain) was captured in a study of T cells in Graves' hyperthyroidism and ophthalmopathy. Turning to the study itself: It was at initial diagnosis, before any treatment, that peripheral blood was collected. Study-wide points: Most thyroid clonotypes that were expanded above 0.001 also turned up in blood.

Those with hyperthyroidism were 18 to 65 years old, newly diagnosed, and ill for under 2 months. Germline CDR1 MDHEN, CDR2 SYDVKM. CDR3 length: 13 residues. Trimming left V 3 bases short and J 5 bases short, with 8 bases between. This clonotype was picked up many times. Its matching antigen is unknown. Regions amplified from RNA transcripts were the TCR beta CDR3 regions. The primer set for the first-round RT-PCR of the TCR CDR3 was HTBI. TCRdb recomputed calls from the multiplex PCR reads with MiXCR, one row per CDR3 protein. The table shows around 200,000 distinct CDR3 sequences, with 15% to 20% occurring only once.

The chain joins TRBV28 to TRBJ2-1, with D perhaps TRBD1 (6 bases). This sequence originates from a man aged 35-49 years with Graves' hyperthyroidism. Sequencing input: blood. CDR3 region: CASSLGAHNEQFF. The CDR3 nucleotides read TGTGCCAGCAGTTTGGGGGCCCACAATGAGCAGTTCTTC.